This T cell receptor beta chain comes out of a study of early T cells in non-severe SARS-CoV-2 infection. Individual cDNA molecules were tagged with unique molecular identifiers. Each CDR3 protein is one row after TCRdb ran MiXCR on the 5' RACE reads. The sample yields about 97,000 distinct CDR3 sequences, 11% seen once. The sequencing here drew on whole blood, taken at baseline. This clonotype was obtained from an adult who was a healthcare worker with PCR-confirmed SARS-CoV-2 infection or an uninfected control (not recorded which).

The CDR3: CASSFFGGRAENEQFF. The DNA of the CDR3 is TGTGCCAGCAGTTTCTTCGGCGGGAGGGCCGAAAATGAGCAGTTCTTC. This chain uses TRBV27 with TRBJ2-1; 9 bases map to TRBD2. Trimming removed 3 bases from V and 7 bases from J; junction bases left unmatched: 10. The CDR3 runs 16 residues. Germline CDR1 MNHEY, CDR2 SMNVEV (reference sequence).